This TCR beta chain is drawn from a study of shared clonotypes between healthy human individuals. As defined, naive CD8 cells were CD45RO-negative and positively selected for CCR7, with terminally differentiated effector memory CD45RA+ cells excluded. In the original processing: Because ImmunoSEQ provided only junction sequences with no quality scores, the filtering differed. Data came from immunoSEQ multiplex PCR; TCRdb stores just in-frame clones and leaves some out. V, J and clone size derive from that table, while D and trimming were established from the DNA sequence. The table records hundreds of thousands of clones, around 96% of them present only once. The germline gives CDR1 SGDLS, CDR2 YYNGEE. V was shortened by 0 bases and J by 4 bases, with 13 bases between the two germline ends. This CDR3 is 15 amino acids long.

This chain joins TRBV9 and TRBJ2-5; maybe TRBD2 (5 bases). Specimen: naive CD8+ T cells sorted from blood. This clonotype was sampled from a woman between 25 and 40 years old in good health. The CDR3 coding sequence is TGTGCCAGCAGCGTAGGAGGTGGGAGTCGAGAGACCCAGTACTTC. Its translation: CASSVGGGSRETQYF.